The 6 T cell receptor beta chains presented below share a single source sample, sequenced in a study of OX40 agonist ivuxolimab in advanced cancers. Receptor libraries were prepared by the immunoSEQ multiplex PCR assay. This is the immuneACCESS table as TCRdb keeps it, with only in-frame sequences that have V and J called. A part of the clones is gone; compared with another copy, unresolved V genes explain less than half, and the rest is unexplained. The table for this sample lists fewer than 60,000 clones; roughly 82% of them were counted only once. About 3.7% of the sample is in the top ten clones. This material consisted of CD4+ or CD8+ T cells sorted from blood, taken in a trial of the OX40 agonist ivuxolimab. Source of these receptors: an adult with an advanced solid tumor such as melanoma, head and neck, liver or kidney cancer.

This clone was recorded only once. The chain couples TRBV6-1 to TRBJ2-7, with 10 bases matching TRBD1. V trimming: 4 bases; J trimming: 7 bases; junction bases outside the gene matches: 4. CDR3 length: 13 residues. CDR1 and CDR2 (germline): MNHNS, SASEGT. The DNA for the CDR3 is TGTGCCAGCAGTGGGGGGACAGGGGTTGAGCAGTACTTC. Protein product: CASSGGTGVEQYF.

The CDR3 loop reads CASSRAAQGQAFF. The CDR3 DNA is TGTGCCAGCAGTCGGGCGGCACAGGGGCAAGCTTTCTTT. The rearrangement uses TRBV27 and TRBJ1-1; 7 nucleotides match TRBD1. The CDR3 covers 13 residues. With 5 bases clipped from V and 9 bases from J, the junction kept 9 bases outside the gene matches. Germline values: CDR1 MNHEY, CDR2 SMNVEV (reference sequence).

J is TRBJ2-7 and V is TRBV19; D not resolved. This CDR3 is 13 amino acids long. V lost 4 bases and J lost 3, with 10 bases in between. From germline, CDR1 is LNHDA and CDR2 SQIVND (reference sequence). The CDR3 nucleotides are TGTGCCAGTAGTACCAGGCACCTCTACGAGCAGTACTTC. Protein sequence: CASSTRHLYEQYF.

The V gene is TRBV9, the J gene TRBJ1-3; D is unclear. The CDR3 spans 16 residues. V was clipped by 0 bases and J by 4 bases, with 14 bases between them. Germline CDR1 SGDLS, CDR2 YYNGEE. This CDR3 is CASSVARRAEGNTIYF. In DNA form, the CDR3 reads TGTGCCAGCAGCGTAGCCCGCCGGGCGGAGGGAAACACCATATATTTT.

This clone was seen a single time. The V and J genes are TRBV14 and TRBJ2-5, with 8 bases lining up with TRBD1. This CDR3 is built from 15 residues. V was pared by 3 bases and J by 7 bases, with 10 bases of the junction left unmatched. Germline CDR1 and CDR2: SGHDN and FVKESK. CDR3 coding DNA: TGTGCCAGCAGCCAGCTACAGGGGGAGGCTGGGACCCAGTACTTC. Translation: CASSQLQGEAGTQYF.

This chain connects TRBV7-2 to TRBJ1-2; D gene unclear. The CDR3 sequence is 14 residues long. Trimming shortened V by 8 bases and J by 0 bases, and 13 bases separated the two germline ends. CDR1 and CDR2 from the germline V gene are SGHTA and FQGNSA. CDR3 nucleotide sequence: TGTGCCAGCCCAGTAAATGGGGCTAACTATGGCTACACCTTC. It yields the protein CASPVNGANYGYTF.